The clone carrying this T cell receptor beta chain was found a few times. Its specificity is not known. This specimen comes from a study of shared clonotypes between healthy human individuals. Study conclusions and caveats: Even with large depth, rarefaction showed that sorted-subset sequencing was incomplete. Sequencing depth was predicted to influence how clonotypes are shared among donors. Across several donors, naive CD4 shared 5% to 5.5%, naive CD8 around 3.5%, memory CD4 more than 2%, memory CD8 0.4% to 0.5%.

On sorted subsets, replicate PCRs used approximately 190 ng DNA, or 25,000 to 35,000 T cell genomes. Profiled with immunoSEQ multiplex PCR; TCRdb holds only in-frame clones, not every one. The table records about 2.3 million clones, over 90% of them present only once. The TCR was taken from a man aged 18 to 30 in good health. Some clones in this sample may be carry-over from other donors' samples. Sequenced material: naive CD4+ T cells from PBMCs. Noted subset: CD45RA+ positively selected.

The CDR3 sequence is CASSDDRGGNQPQHF. Written as DNA, the CDR3 is TGTGCCAGCAGTGATGACAGGGGGGGAAATCAGCCCCAGCATTTT. This chain links TRBV25-1 with TRBJ1-5; 9 nucleotides align to TRBD1. The V and J ends lost 3 bases and 4 bases, in that order; junction bases with no gene match: 4. CDR1 is MGHDK and CDR2 is SYGVNS in the germline V gene. This CDR3 has 15 amino acids.